Reported below is one T cell receptor beta chain. Its antigen is as yet unknown. The sample comes from a study of STAT5B mutations in CD4+ large granular lymphocyte leukemia. Study-wide points: TRBV06-family usage was enriched in top patient clones (8/27) versus controls (2/35). Patient CD4-sorted repertoires looked more clonal than healthy CD4+ repertoires, even without putative leukemic clones.

The CDR3 spans 17 residues. The V end was cut by 0 bases, the J end by 10 bases, with 21 bases between. CDR1 is LNHNV and CDR2 is YYDKDF in the germline V gene (reference sequence). Assay: immunoSEQ multiplex PCR; the TCRdb copy retains only in-frame clones and omits some. The sample contains about 48,000 clones, under 80% of which appear only once. This TCR derives from a human donor in good health. The chain employs TRBV15 and TRBJ1-4; D might be TRBD1 (6 bases). Sequencing was carried out using CD4+ T cells from blood buffy coats. The CDR3 reads CATSRDRGASPFGKLFF. CDR3 nucleotides: TGTGCCACCAGCAGAGACCGGGGGGCTAGCCCTTTTGGAAAACTGTTTTTT.